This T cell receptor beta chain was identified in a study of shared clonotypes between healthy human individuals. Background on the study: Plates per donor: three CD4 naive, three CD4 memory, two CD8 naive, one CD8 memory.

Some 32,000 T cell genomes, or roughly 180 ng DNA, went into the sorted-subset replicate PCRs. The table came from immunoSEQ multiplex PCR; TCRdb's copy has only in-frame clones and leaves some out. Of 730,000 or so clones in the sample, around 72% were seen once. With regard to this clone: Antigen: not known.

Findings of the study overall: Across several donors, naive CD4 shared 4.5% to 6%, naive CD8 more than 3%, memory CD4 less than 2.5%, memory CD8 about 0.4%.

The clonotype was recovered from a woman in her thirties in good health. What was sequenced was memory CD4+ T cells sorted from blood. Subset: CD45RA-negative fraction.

CDR3 DNA: TGTGCCAGCAGCCATAGCGGGAGGGCCTTGGAGACCCAGTACTTC. Amino acid sequence: CASSHSGRALETQYF. The genes are TRBV6-6 and TRBJ2-5; the match to TRBD2 covers 11 bases. The germline V gene encodes CDR1 MNHNY and CDR2 SVGAGI (reference sequence). Trimming at V came to 6 bases and at J to 5 bases, leaving 8 bases not matched to a gene. This CDR3 has 15 residues.